This TCR beta chain was identified during a study of regulatory T cells in long-lasting Graves disease. Overall study findings and caveats: Samples came from peripheral blood alone, without thyroid tissue. Persistent Graves' patients had lower TCR diversity than newly diagnosed ones.

Concerning this clonotype itself: Its target is unknown.

Time point in this sample: persistent/refractory GD, antithyroid drugs over 5 years with positive TRAb. Extracted RNA from PBMCs served as the source of the TCR library. American Thyroid Association guidelines defined Graves' disease diagnosis. CDR3 regions were amplified by Arm-PCR using iRepertoire HTBI primers to build TCR beta libraries. TCRdb re-called the multiplex PCR reads through MiXCR, storing one row per CDR3 protein. The data contain approximately 400,000 distinct CDR3 sequences, under 25% of them singletons. CDR1 and CDR2 (germline): LGHDT, YNNKEL (reference sequence). The CDR3 spans 16 residues. V trimming: 0 bases; J trimming: 6 bases; junction bases outside the gene matches: 10.

This clonotype originated in a female donor with Graves disease. The input for sequencing was peripheral blood mononuclear cells (PBMCs), taken when the disease was refractory, from a patient treated with antithyroid drugs. This rearrangement joins TRBV3-1 to TRBJ1-1; 7 bases are shared with TRBD1. CDR3 sequence (DNA): TGTGCCAGCAGCCAAGATTTACCTCGACAGGGAGCTGAAGCTTTCTTT. Amino acids: CASSQDLPRQGAEAFF.